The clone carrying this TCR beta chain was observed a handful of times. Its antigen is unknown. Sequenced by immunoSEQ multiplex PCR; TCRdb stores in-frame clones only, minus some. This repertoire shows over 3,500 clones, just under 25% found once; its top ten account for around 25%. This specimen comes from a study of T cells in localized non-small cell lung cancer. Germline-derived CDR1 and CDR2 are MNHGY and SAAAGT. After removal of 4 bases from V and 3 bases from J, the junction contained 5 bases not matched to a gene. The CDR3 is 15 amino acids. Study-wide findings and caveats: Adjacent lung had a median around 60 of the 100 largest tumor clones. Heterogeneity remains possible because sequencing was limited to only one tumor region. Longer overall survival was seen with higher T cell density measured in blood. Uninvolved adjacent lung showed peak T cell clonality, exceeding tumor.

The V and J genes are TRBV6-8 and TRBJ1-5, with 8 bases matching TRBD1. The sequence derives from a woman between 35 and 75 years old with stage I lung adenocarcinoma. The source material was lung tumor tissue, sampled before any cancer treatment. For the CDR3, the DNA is TGTGCCAGCAGTTCGACGACAGGGGCCAATCAGCCCCAGCATTTT. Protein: CASSSTTGANQPQHF.